This T cell receptor (beta chain) was identified in a study of blood T cell repertoires in COVID-19. Study overall: Sites in the United States, Italy and Spain provided acute and convalescent COVID-19 samples. PBMCs, B-cell-depleted T cells, or T cells were the source of the cDNA or gDNA that made up the material.

Recruitment covered 20 to 25 US areas and drew participants whose ages spanned roughly 18 to 90 years. Repertoires were generated with immunoSEQ multiplex PCR, while TCRdb's copy carries only in-frame clones and drops some. The sample consists of some 320,000 clones, about 92% of them appearing once. Germline assignment: CDR1 MNHEY and CDR2 SVGAGI. The ends lost 5 bases at V and 3 bases at J; junction bases unmatched: 2. CDR3 length equals 14 residues. The specimen was PBMCs or T cells enriched from blood (not recorded which). The chain couples TRBV6-5 to TRBJ2-3, with TRBD1 matching 10 bases. This sequence was found in a man in his sixties who had recovered from COVID-19. This CDR3 reads CASSRDRGTDTQYF. As DNA, the CDR3 is TGTGCCAGCAGTCGGGACAGGGGTACAGATACGCAGTATTTT.